These 28 T cell receptor beta chains were sequenced from one sample in a study of OX40 agonist ivuxolimab in advanced cancers. Some clones are missing from TCRdb's copy, which holds only in-frame ones; the method was immunoSEQ multiplex PCR. The data show fewer than 70,000 clones, 80% to 90% seen once. The sequences come from CD4+ or CD8+ T cells sorted from blood, collected in a trial of the OX40 agonist ivuxolimab. These receptors were collected from an adult with an advanced solid tumor such as melanoma, head and neck, liver or kidney cancer.

V gene TRBV5-1 combines with J gene TRBJ1-3; D call uncertain. The V and J ends lost 3 bases and 0 bases respectively, with 10 bases between them. In germline, CDR1 is SGHRS, CDR2 YFSETQ. The CDR3 loop spans 15 amino acids. CDR3 protein: CASSSGESSGNTIYF. The CDR3 DNA sequence: TGCGCCAGCAGCTCCGGGGAGAGCTCTGGAAACACCATATATTTT.

This clone was observed a handful of times. The chain recombines TRBV29-1 with TRBJ2-3; 8 positions match TRBD2. Germline loops: CDR1 SQVTM, CDR2 ANQGSEA. This CDR3 comprises 16 residues. With 0 bases clipped from V and 2 bases from J, the junction kept 7 bases outside the gene matches. CDR3 nucleotides: TGCAGCGTTGAAGACCTAGCGGGTGGGGACACAGATACGCAGTATTTT. Translated, it gives CSVEDLAGGDTDTQYF.

The chain has TRBV10-3 and TRBJ2-3, with D unclear. Trimming took 3 bases from V and 4 from J, leaving 14 bases between them. The CDR3 consists of 15 residues. CDR1 and CDR2 from the germline V gene are ENHRY and SYGVKD. The CDR3 reads CAISDLGWHSDTQYF. In nucleotides, the CDR3 is TGTGCCATCAGTGACCTCGGTTGGCACTCAGATACGCAGTATTTT.

The chain couples TRBV4-2 to TRBJ2-1; D not certain. This CDR3 has 16 residues. The V end was cut by 0 bases, the J end by 4 bases, with 13 bases between. Germline CDR1 LGHNA, CDR2 YNFKEQ. The CDR3 DNA reads as TGTGCCAGCAGCCAAGATATCCGGACGGTTTACAATGAGCAGTTCTTC. The encoded protein is CASSQDIRTVYNEQFF.

This chain links TRBV18 with TRBJ1-5, with D unclear. V was trimmed by 8 bases and J by 0 bases, leaving 8 bases between them. The CDR3 loop spans 13 amino acids. CDR1 and CDR2 (germline): KGHSH, LQKENI. The CDR3 is CASALDSNQPQHF. The CDR3 bases are TGTGCCAGCGCCCTCGATAGCAATCAGCCCCAGCATTTT.

In this sample, this clone turned up once. The chain links TRBV11-3 to TRBJ2-3; TRBD1 matches 9 bases. Per germline, CDR1 SGHNT and CDR2 YENEEA. Unmatched junction bases numbered 8, after V lost 5 bases and J lost 2 bases. This CDR3 has 16 amino acids. The CDR3 DNA reads TGTGCCAGCAGCCCACGACAGGGGGGGTCCACAGATACGCAGTATTTT. It yields the protein CASSPRQGGSTDTQYF.

The chain couples TRBV11-2 to TRBJ2-1; D may be TRBD2 (5 bases). V was clipped by 3 bases and J by 9 bases, with 18 bases between them. This CDR3 contains 15 residues. Germline V gene lookup returns CDR1 SGHAT and CDR2 FQNNGV. The CDR3 bases are TGTGCCAGCAGCTTTGACGTCGGGATGGGCGGTGAGCAGTTCTTC. Protein: CASSFDVGMGGEQFF.

This clone was counted a few times. The rearrangement joins TRBV7-9 to TRBJ1-1, with 8 bases lining up with TRBD1. Losses at the gene ends were 4 bases for V and 0 bases for J; bases not matched to a gene: 1. The CDR3 contains 14 residues. Germline CDR1 is SEHNR and CDR2 is FQNEAQ (reference sequence). In DNA, the CDR3 is TGTGCCAGCAGCTGGGACAGGCTGAACACTGAAGCTTTCTTT. Translated, it gives CASSWDRLNTEAFF.

The CDR3 sequence is CASSSGTGWYNEQFF. The CDR3 region has the DNA TGTGCCAGCAGCTCCGGGACAGGGTGGTACAATGAGCAGTTCTTC. The rearrangement links TRBV7-9 to TRBJ2-1; 9 bases agree with TRBD1. Germline CDR1 SEHNR, CDR2 FQNEAQ (reference sequence). V dropped 4 bases and J dropped 4; count of bases not matched to a gene: 5. This CDR3 is 15 amino acids long.

The chain recombines TRBV5-1 with TRBJ2-3, with 8 nucleotides matching TRBD2. The germline V gene encodes CDR1 SGHRS and CDR2 YFSETQ. The CDR3 spans 16 residues. With V trimmed by 4 bases and J by 5 bases, 12 bases remained unmatched. CDR3 protein: CASSIPKGGGRDTQYF. DNA for the CDR3: TGCGCCAGCAGCATCCCCAAGGGCGGGGGGAGAGATACGCAGTATTTT.

This chain connects TRBV6-1 to TRBJ2-7, with 8 bases fitting TRBD1. The germline V gene encodes CDR1 MNHNS and CDR2 SASEGT. This CDR3 has 15 residues. J gave up 5 bases and V 5 bases, and 11 bases lay outside the gene matches. In nucleotides, the CDR3 is TGTGCCAGCAGTAGGAGGAACAGGGGGGTTGACGAGCAGTACTTC. Translation: CASSRRNRGVDEQYF.

The CDR3 region has the DNA TGTGCCAGCAATCGAGCGCTCTCCTACAATGAGCAGTTCTTC. It yields the protein CASNRALSYNEQFF. This chain links TRBV7-9 with TRBJ2-1; no clear D. Germline V gene sequence: CDR1 SEHNR, CDR2 FQNEAQ (reference sequence). V lost 7 bases and J lost 0, with 10 bases in between. CDR3 length: 14 amino acids.

The chain links TRBV7-3 to TRBJ1-1, with D possibly matching TRBD1 (5 bases). V dropped 5 bases and J dropped 4 bases, with 14 bases sitting between them. Germline assignment: CDR1 SGHTA and CDR2 FQGTGA. The CDR3 is made up of 14 amino acids. CDR3 bases: TGTGCCAGCAGCCCCCAGGGTCTCGGCACTGAAGCTTTCTTT. Its translation: CASSPQGLGTEAFF.

The chain couples TRBV15 to TRBJ2-7; perhaps TRBD1 as D (6 bases). CDR3 length equals 15 residues. V was cut by 0 bases and J by 4 bases, with 13 bases left in between. Germline CDR1 and CDR2: LNHNV and YYDKDF (reference sequence). As DNA, the CDR3 is TGTGCCACCAGCAGAGAAGGCAGGGGAAGGTACGAGCAGTACTTC. Translating it yields CATSREGRGRYEQYF.

The chain recombines TRBV9 with TRBJ1-2, with D possibly TRBD1 on 5 matching bases. The CDR3 covers 13 residues. Between the trimmed V and J ends, which lost 2 bases and 7 bases, there was a span of 12 bases. Germline V lookup: CDR1 SGDLS, CDR2 YYNGEE. CDR3 DNA sequence: TGTGCCAGCAGCGTTGAGGGGCTCGGTGGCTACACCTTC. This encodes CASSVEGLGGYTF.

This clone was found once. This sequence joins TRBV10-1 and TRBJ2-7, with TRBD2 matching 7 bases. The germline gives CDR1 WNHNN, CDR2 SYGVQD (reference sequence). This CDR3 is 13 amino acids long. The J segment lost 2 bases and the V segment lost 8 bases, leaving 6 bases of the junction unmatched. Here the CDR3 reads CASSTGTTYEQYF. CDR3 bases: TGCGCCAGCTCCACCGGGACTACCTACGAGCAGTACTTC.

The chain combines TRBV7-3 with TRBJ2-2, with D maybe TRBD2 (6 bases). CDR1 is SGHTA and CDR2 is FQGTGA in the germline V gene. V lost 4 bases, J lost 1 base, and 13 bases lay in between. The CDR3 runs 16 residues. CDR3 in DNA: TGTGCCAGCAGCTCAAGACTAGAGGGGAACACCGGGGAGCTGTTTTTT. Protein sequence: CASSSRLEGNTGELFF.

This chain connects TRBV5-1 to TRBJ1-3, with D unresolved. The ends were cut back, 5 bases at V and 0 bases at J, with 9 bases in the middle. The CDR3 is 14 amino acids. Germline lookup yields CDR1 SGHRS and CDR2 YFSETQ. CDR3 loop: CASSSTTSGNTIYF. CDR3 sequence (DNA): TGCGCCAGCAGTTCAACAACCTCTGGAAACACCATATATTTT.

The J gene is TRBJ2-1, the V gene TRBV7-9; no clear D. Germline V CDR1 and CDR2: SEHNR, FQNEAQ (reference sequence). V shed 2 bases and J shed 12 bases, with 11 bases lying between them. The CDR3 runs to 12 residues. The CDR3 DNA sequence: TGTGCCAGCAGCTTATACGAGGTGGGGCAGTTCTTC. Encoded protein: CASSLYEVGQFF.

This clone was detected only once. Within the sample, other DNA sequences also encode this same CDR3. The chain recombines TRBV6-1 with TRBJ2-6; no clear D gene. Germline CDR1 and CDR2: MNHNS and SASEGT. Trimming left V 3 bases short and J 0 bases short, with 6 bases between. This CDR3 has 15 amino acids. As DNA, the CDR3 is TGTGCCAGCAGTGACAGGTACTCTGGGGCCAACGTCCTGACTTTC. It encodes CASSDRYSGANVLTF.

The chain couples TRBV14 to TRBJ1-6; unclear D gene. V was shortened by 4 bases and J by 6 bases, with 7 bases between the two germline ends. This CDR3 contains 13 residues. Germline V gene lookup returns CDR1 SGHDN and CDR2 FVKESK. The CDR3 nucleotides read TGTGCCAGCAGCCGATTGAGTAATTCACCCCTCCACTTT. Protein: CASSRLSNSPLHF.

This chain links TRBV2 with TRBJ2-6; 7 bases map to TRBD1. The CDR3 consists of 16 residues. The V gene end was trimmed by 2 bases and the J gene end by 2 bases; junction bases not matched to a gene: 3. CDR1 SNHLY and CDR2 FYNNEI come from the germline V gene. CDR3 sequence (DNA): TGTGCCAGCAGTGAAAAGGGGGCGGCTGGGGCCAACGTCCTGACTTTC. Amino acids: CASSEKGAAGANVLTF.

This clone has only one observation. This chain links TRBV7-2 with TRBJ1-1; D is undetermined. Germline V gene sequence: CDR1 SGHTA, CDR2 FQGNSA. CDR3 length equals 12 residues. Trimming left V 8 bases short and J 10 bases short, with 17 bases between. The DNA for the CDR3 is TGTGCCAGCCGGTTGCGGGAGCCCGGAGCTTTCTTT. Residues: CASRLREPGAFF.

The chain has TRBV28 and TRBJ1-1, with D hard to call. Germline CDR1 and CDR2: MDHEN and SYDVKM. The CDR3 extends over 12 amino acids. Trimming pared 4 bases from V and 1 base from J, leaving 4 bases between. The CDR3 nucleotides read TGTGCCAGCAGTTCCGAGAACACTGAAGCTTTCTTT. Amino acid sequence: CASSSENTEAFF. Filled out from reference TRBV28 and TRBJ1-1, the complete variable domain reads DVKVTQSSRYLVKRTGEKVFLECVQDMDHENMFWYRQDPGLGLRLIYFSYDVKMKEKGDIPEGYSVSREKKERFSLILESASTNQTSMYLCASSSENTEAFFGQGTRLTVV.

There are a few counts of this clone. This chain links TRBV16 with TRBJ1-4; TRBD1 matches 9 bases. The CDR3 consists of 15 residues. Germline CDR1 is KGHSY and CDR2 is FQNENV. J lost 7 bases, V lost 2 bases, and 5 bases had no gene match. The CDR3 region is CASSQEGTGSEKLFF. CDR3 in DNA: TGTGCCAGCAGCCAAGAGGGGACAGGGTCTGAAAAACTGTTTTTT.

DNA of the CDR3: TGTGCCAGCAGTGGGTTTAGCACAGATACGCAGTATTTT. Protein product: CASSGFSTDTQYF. The chain has TRBV6-1 and TRBJ2-3; no reliable D call. The CDR3 spans 13 residues. Germline CDR1 is MNHNS and CDR2 is SASEGT. Trimming removed 4 bases from V and 0 bases from J, with 5 bases in between.

The V and J genes are TRBV4-3 and TRBJ1-1; the match to TRBD1 covers 8 bases. The V segment lost 3 bases and the J segment 4 bases; nucleotides outside the gene matches: 13. The CDR3 length is 17 residues. Germline loops: CDR1 LGHNA, CDR2 YSLEER. The CDR3 DNA reads TGCGCCAGCAGCCACCAGTCTGGGGGCAGGGGGCGCACTGAAGCTTTCTTT. It encodes CASSHQSGGRGRTEAFF.

This clone was observed once. J is TRBJ2-2 and V is TRBV7-2; D ambiguous. This CDR3 has 13 residues. V was trimmed by 5 bases and J by 5 bases, leaving 9 bases between them. Germline V gives CDR1 SGHTA, CDR2 FQGNSA. CDR3 sequence (DNA): TGTGCCAGCAGCCCTCTACGGACCGGGGAGCTGTTTTTT. This gives the protein CASSPLRTGELFF.